What follows are 18 T cell receptor beta chains derived from one specimen sequenced in a study of identical twins. Using its own MiXCR run on the 5' RACE reads, TCRdb lists one record per CDR3 protein. The sample includes some 250,000 distinct CDR3 sequences, approximately 7.1% of them seen just once. These data were also reused for a study on T cells expressing NK-cell markers.

Input material: CD8+ T cells sorted from blood. These receptors all stem from a young woman in good health.

There are a few counts of this clonotype. The CDR3 nucleotides read TGTGCCAGCAGCCCGTCGGGGACCGATAGTTCCTACAATGAGCAGTTCTTC. It yields the protein CASSPSGTDSSYNEQFF. The chain recombines TRBV9 with TRBJ2-1; tentatively, D is TRBD1 or TRBD2 (5 bases each). Per germline, CDR1 SGDLS and CDR2 YYNGEE. V was cut by 4 bases and J by 1 base, with 18 bases left in between. The CDR3 length is 17 residues.

This clonotype appeared many times. This chain links TRBV7-9 with TRBJ2-2; D is possibly TRBD1 or TRBD2 (5 bases each). The CDR3 is 12 amino acids. Trimming pared 7 bases from V and 7 bases from J, leaving 10 bases between. Germline V gene data show CDR1 as SEHNR and CDR2 as FQNEAQ (reference sequence). CDR3 residues: CASTPGSGELFF. For the CDR3, the DNA is TGTGCCAGCACCCCAGGGAGCGGGGAGCTGTTTTTT.

To note about this clonotype: A much larger clone is a single base away; this may be a read error. The chain has TRBV7-2 and TRBJ2-7; D unclear. The V gene lost 9 bases and the J gene lost 1 base, with 16 bases spanning the gap. In germline, CDR1 is SGHTA, CDR2 FQGNSA. The CDR3 loop spans 14 amino acids. In DNA form, the CDR3 reads TGTGCCAGAAGCGTCTTTAAAGGGTCCTACGAGCAGTACTTC. This translates into CARSVFKGSYEQYF.

The V gene is TRBV11-3, the J gene TRBJ2-1, with D hard to call. V lost 2 bases to trimming and J lost 10 bases, with 6 bases between them. The CDR3 totals 11 residues. From germline, CDR1 is SGHNT and CDR2 YENEEA. CDR3: CASSLNDEQFF. The CDR3 bases are TGTGCCAGCAGCTTAAATGACGAGCAGTTCTTC.

The V and J genes are TRBV4-1 and TRBJ1-5; no reliable D call. Trimming left V 0 bases short and J 3 bases short, with 9 bases between. The CDR3 has 15 residues. CDR1 is MGHRA and CDR2 is YSYEKL in the germline V gene. The CDR3 reads CASSQEPADNQPQHF. The CDR3 DNA reads TGCGCCAGCAGCCAAGAACCGGCGGACAATCAGCCCCAGCATTTT.

A few counts support this clonotype. The gene calls are TRBV5-1 and TRBJ1-1, with 12 bases lining up with TRBD1. J was trimmed by 0 bases and V by 2 bases; bases with no gene match: 8. Germline V gives CDR1 SGHRS, CDR2 YFSETQ. The CDR3 spans 18 residues. The CDR3 here is CASSFLAGTGGLNTEAFF. The CDR3 DNA follows: TGCGCCAGCAGCTTCTTAGCCGGGACAGGGGGCCTGAACACTGAAGCTTTCTTT. Complete variable domain (other parts from reference TRBV5-1 and TRBJ1-1): KAGVTQTPRYLIKTRGQQVTLSCSPISGHRSVSWYQQTPGQGLQFLFEYFSETQRNKGNFPGRFSGRQFSNSRSEMNVSTLELGDSALYLCASSFLAGTGGLNTEAFFGQGTRLTVV.

This sequence joins TRBV5-5 and TRBJ2-7; D might be TRBD2 (6 bases). Germline values: CDR1 SGHKS, CDR2 YYEKEE (reference sequence). CDR3 length: 14 residues. The V gene lost 4 bases and the J gene lost 3 bases, with 14 bases spanning the gap. The CDR3 loop is CASSLEAGHYEQYF. As DNA, the CDR3 is TGTGCCAGCAGCCTGGAAGCGGGCCACTACGAGCAGTACTTC.

This rearrangement joins TRBV4-1 to TRBJ2-7; tentative D call: TRBD2 (6 bases). From germline, CDR1 is MGHRA and CDR2 YSYEKL. Trimming cost V 3 bases and J 3 bases, with 9 bases left between them. The CDR3 is 13 residues long. Here the CDR3 DNA reads TGCGCCAGCAGCCACGACGGGAGCTACGAGCAGTACTTC. Translation gives CASSHDGSYEQYF.

This clonotype was observed a handful of times. V is TRBV12-5 and J is TRBJ2-1; D may be TRBD1 or TRBD2 (5 bases each). Trimming took 7 bases from V and 0 from J, leaving 13 bases between them. Looked up from germline, CDR1 is LGHNT and CDR2 is FRNRAP. The CDR3 loop spans 15 amino acids. The CDR3 DNA reads as TGTGCTAGTGATTATGGGGGATACTCCTACAATGAGCAGTTCTTC. Its protein is CASDYGGYSYNEQFF.

This chain links TRBV19 with TRBJ2-7; no clear D. The CDR3 spans 15 residues. CDR1 is LNHDA, CDR2 SQIVND, per germline (reference sequence). Deletions cut 8 bases from V and 3 bases from J, with 20 bases between. CDR3 coding DNA: TGTGCCAGTCAAATGGCGGCAGCGAACTACTACGAGCAGTACTTC. Translated, it gives CASQMAAANYYEQYF.

This clonotype appeared many times. The V and J genes are TRBV5-5 and TRBJ2-2, with 10 bases identical to TRBD1. J was trimmed by 0 bases and V by 0 bases; bases with no gene match: 2. Germline V gene lookup returns CDR1 SGHKS and CDR2 YYEKEE (reference sequence). This CDR3 contains 17 residues. The CDR3: CASSLAGTGANTGELFF. DNA for the CDR3: TGTGCCAGCAGCTTGGCCGGGACAGGGGCGAACACCGGGGAGCTGTTTTTT.

The chain is built from TRBV7-9 and TRBJ1-1; perhaps TRBD1 as D (6 bases). Trimming cost V 6 bases and J 2 bases, with 13 bases left between them. Germline-derived CDR1 and CDR2 are SEHNR and FQNEAQ (reference sequence). The CDR3 runs 14 residues. Here the CDR3 reads CASRHTTGNTEAFF. CDR3 DNA: TGTGCCAGCAGACATACGACAGGCAACACTGAAGCTTTCTTT.

This clonotype was seen many times. This chain joins TRBV29-1 and TRBJ1-3; D remains unclear. This CDR3 is 12 amino acids long. Germline V gene data show CDR1 as SQVTM and CDR2 as ANQGSEA. The V end was cut by 1 base, the J end by 0 bases, with 1 base between. The CDR3 nucleotides read TGCAGCGTTGAAGTCTCTGGAAACACCATATATTTT. Translated, it gives CSVEVSGNTIYF.

The rearrangement links TRBV4-1 to TRBJ2-5, with 10 bases identical to TRBD2. CDR1 and CDR2 from the germline V gene are MGHRA and YSYEKL. The CDR3 runs 14 residues. The trim removed 7 bases at V and 2 bases at J, leaving 4 bases unmatched. In DNA, the CDR3 is TGCGCCAGCACCCTACTAGCGGGACAAGAGACCCAGTACTTC. Protein sequence: CASTLLAGQETQYF.

This clonotype has ten or more counts. The chain joins TRBV5-6 to TRBJ2-1; 16 nucleotides match TRBD2. V lost 4 bases, J lost 8 bases, and 3 bases stayed unmatched. This CDR3 has 15 residues. The V gene's germline CDR1 is SGHDT and CDR2 YYEEEE. CDR3 loop: CASSPGLAGGHEQFF. CDR3 bases: TGTGCCAGCAGCCCGGGACTAGCGGGGGGGCATGAGCAGTTCTTC.

The V gene is TRBV30, the J gene TRBJ1-1; D call uncertain. In germline, CDR1 is GTSNPN, CDR2 SVGIG (reference sequence). The CDR3 is made up of 14 amino acids. V was clipped by 4 bases and J by 4 bases, with 16 bases between them. In nucleotides, the CDR3 is TGTGCCTGGAAGGACGCGCCTTTGAGCACTGAAGCTTTCTTT. Translating gives CAWKDAPLSTEAFF. Together with reference TRBV30 and TRBJ1-1, the CDR3 gives the full variable domain: SQTIHQWPATLVQPVGSPLSLECTVEGTSNPNLYWYRQAAGRGLQLLFYSVGIGQISSEVPQNLSASRPQDRQFILSSKKLLLSDSGFYLCAWKDAPLSTEAFFGQGTRLTVV.

The chain uses TRBV7-6 and TRBJ2-7; D is unclear. The CDR3 totals 13 residues. V lost 5 bases and J lost 2, with 10 bases in between. Germline CDR1 is SGHVS and CDR2 is FNYEAQ. The CDR3 region has the DNA TGTGCCAGCAGCGGGAAGAGAGCCTACGAGCAGTACTTC. It yields the protein CASSGKRAYEQYF.

This clonotype occurred a few times. This chain uses TRBV9 with TRBJ2-7; TRBD2 agrees at 11 bases. This CDR3 spans 15 amino acids. The junction had 4 bases not matched to a gene; V was cut back by 3 bases and J by 2 bases. Per germline, CDR1 SGDLS and CDR2 YYNGEE. CDR3 nucleotide sequence: TGTGCCAGCAGCGGCGGGACTAGCGGTACCTACGAGCAGTACTTC. Its protein is CASSGGTSGTYEQYF.